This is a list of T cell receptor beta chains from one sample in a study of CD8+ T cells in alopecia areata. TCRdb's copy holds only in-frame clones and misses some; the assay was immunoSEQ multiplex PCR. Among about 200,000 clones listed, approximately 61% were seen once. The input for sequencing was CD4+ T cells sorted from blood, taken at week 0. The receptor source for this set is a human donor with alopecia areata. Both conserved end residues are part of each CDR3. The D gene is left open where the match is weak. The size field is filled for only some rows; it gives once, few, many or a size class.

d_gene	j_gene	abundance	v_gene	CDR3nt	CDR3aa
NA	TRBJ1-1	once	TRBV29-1	TGCAGCGTTGGGGTTGGGGCGGCCAACACTGAAGCTTTCTTT	CSVGVGAANTEAFF
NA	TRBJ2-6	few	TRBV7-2	TGTGCCAGCAAAGGCGGTCCCCCCAACGTCCTGACTTTC	CASKGGPPNVLTF
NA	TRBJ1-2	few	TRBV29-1	TGCAGCGTTGAAGTACAGGGCTATGGCTACACCTTC	CSVEVQGYGYTF
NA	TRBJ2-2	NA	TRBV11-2	TGTGCCAGCAGCTTAGAGGAACATGTGAACACCGGGGAGCTGTTTTTT	CASSLEEHVNTGELFF
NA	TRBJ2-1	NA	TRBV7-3	TGTGCCAGCAGCTTAACTGGGGGGACTGAGCAGTTCTTC	CASSLTGGTEQFF
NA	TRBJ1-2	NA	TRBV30	TGTGCCTGGAGTGTACCGGCGTACGGGGGCTACACCTTC	CAWSVPAYGGYTF
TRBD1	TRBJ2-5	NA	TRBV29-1	TGCAGCGTTGATCCCAGACAGGGGGCGGAGACCCAGTACTTC	CSVDPRQGAETQYF
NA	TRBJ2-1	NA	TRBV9	TGTGCCAGCGCGGATCGGGACATATCCTACAATGAGCAGTTCTTC	CASADRDISYNEQFF
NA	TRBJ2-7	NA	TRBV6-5	TGTGCCAGCAGCCGGACGGTTTCCTACGAGCAGTACTTC	CASSRTVSYEQYF
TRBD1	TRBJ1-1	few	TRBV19	TGTGCCAGCGGGGACAGGGTGAAGGGGAACACTGAAGCTTTCTTT	CASGDRVKGNTEAFF
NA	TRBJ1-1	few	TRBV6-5	TGTGCCAGCAGTTACTCTGGGGGGGCTACGGACACTGAAGCTTTCTTT	CASSYSGGATDTEAFF
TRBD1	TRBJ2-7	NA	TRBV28	TGTGCCAGCAGTTCTGGGGACAGGGCCTACGAGCAGTACTTC	CASSSGDRAYEQYF
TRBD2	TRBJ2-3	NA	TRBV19	TGTGCCAGTAGTATGGGCAGCGGGGGAAGCACAGATACGCAGTATTTT	CASSMGSGGSTDTQYF
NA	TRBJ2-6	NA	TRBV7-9	TGTGCCAGCAGAGTTGGACAGTTTCCCTCTGGGGCCAACGTCCTGACTTTC	CASRVGQFPSGANVLTF
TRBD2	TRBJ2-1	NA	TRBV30	TGTGCCTGGAGTCCTTTTATCGGGGGAGGGCACAATGAGCAGTTCTTC	CAWSPFIGGGHNEQFF
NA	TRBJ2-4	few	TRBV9	TGTGCCAGCAGCGTAGCTTTTCGGGGTGCCAAAAACATTCAGTACTTC	CASSVAFRGAKNIQYF
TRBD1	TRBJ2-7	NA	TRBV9	TGTGCCAGCAGCGCATCATCGACAGGGCGGAACGAGCAGTACTTC	CASSASSTGRNEQYF
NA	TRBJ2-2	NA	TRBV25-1	TGTGCCAGCAGGAGACAGGATCGTTTGGCCGGGGAGCTGTTTTTT	CASRRQDRLAGELFF
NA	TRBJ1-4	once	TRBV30	TGTGCCTGCATAAAGGGTGGGGAAAATGAAAAACTGTTTTTT	CACIKGGENEKLFF
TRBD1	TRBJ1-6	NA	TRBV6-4	TGTGCCAGCAGTGTCGACAGGGAGTCACCCCTCCACTTT	CASSVDRESPLHF
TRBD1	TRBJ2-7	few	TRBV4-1	TGCGCCAGCAGCCCTCCAGGACAGGGCTACGAGCAGTACTTC	CASSPPGQGYEQYF
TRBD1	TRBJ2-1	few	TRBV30	TGTGCCTGCGGACAGGGGTCTGACAATGAGCAGTTCTTC	CACGQGSDNEQFF
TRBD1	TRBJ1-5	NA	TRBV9	TGTGCCAGCAGCGTCCAGGGGGCCCCGTCGCAGCCCCAGCATTTT	CASSVQGAPSQPQHF
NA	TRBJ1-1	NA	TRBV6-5	TGTGCCAGCAGTCAACAGAGGGGCTTATTCACTGAAGCTTTCTTT	CASSQQRGLFTEAFF
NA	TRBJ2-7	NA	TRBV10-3	TGTGCCATCAGTGAGCGATGGGGGAACGAGCAGTACTTC	CAISERWGNEQYF
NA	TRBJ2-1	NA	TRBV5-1	TGCGCCAGCAGCTCCGGGACATCCTACAATGAGCAGTTCTTC	CASSSGTSYNEQFF
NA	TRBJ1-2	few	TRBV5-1	TGCGCCAGCAGCTTACAGGGCTCGAATGGCTACACCTTC	CASSLQGSNGYTF
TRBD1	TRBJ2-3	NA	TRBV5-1	TGCGCCAGCAGCTTGGGACCTCAGGGGGCCACAGATACGCAGTATTTT	CASSLGPQGATDTQYF
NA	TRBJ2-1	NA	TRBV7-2	TGTGCCAGCAGCCCTCCTCTCGGGGTTGACTACAATGAGCAGTTCTTC	CASSPPLGVDYNEQFF